This T cell receptor beta chain was documented in a study of cytomegalovirus exposure and HLA in healthy donors (dated by TCRdb to about 2017). Background on the whole study: An earlier analysis of approximately 550 of the donors reported 250 to 350 Gb of sequence data and about 100 million unique TCR beta sequences from roughly 200 million T cells. An earlier analysis of more than 450 of the donors used high-throughput TCR beta sequencing to judge whether each TCR beta V gene segment behaved as functional or pseudogenic. HLA typing covered class I and class II loci at four-digit resolution. The number of typed donors differed by locus: 629-630 for A, B, C, DRB1 and DQB1; some 540 for DQA1; roughly 600 for DPA1; and 400 to 480 for DPB1. The study profiled the T cell repertoires of 500 to 800 subjects by immunosequencing and related them to cytomegalovirus serostatus. Among 300 to 500 genotyped donors of the cohort, an average of around 220,000 unique TCR beta nucleotide sequences was sequenced per donor, of which roughly 17% were non-productive. The study aimed to test whether cataloging public T cell receptors could reveal signatures of past pathogen exposure. Roughly 300 gigabases of sequencing data and approximately 91 million unique TCR sequences made up an early release that covered 640 HLA-typed donors. Besides the first cohort of around 700 subjects, a separate validation cohort made up of about 120 different subjects was used. A later analysis re-analyzed previously published TCR beta repertoires from 650 to 800 donors and added high-resolution HLA genotyping to study TCR occurrence patterns. In the later analysis, no new phenotypic data were used to find candidate immune exposures; instead, reliance was placed on TCR beta sequences and their occurrence across donors. High-throughput TCR immunosequencing, statistical association of individual TCRs with disease status, and machine learning were combined to predict cytomegalovirus infection status. All discovery cohort repertoires had been generated using a single sequencing platform. Roughly 5 DR-DQ haplotypes were handled as single units for association and clustering because linkage in the cohort was strong. The genetic ancestry cluster associated with self-reported Caucasian donors included about 81% of the approximately 400 genotyped donors. Donor age, sex, ethnicity and CMV serostatus were compiled together with the repertoire data. In a later genetic analysis, genome-wide SNP genotypes for about 65% of the roughly 670 donors were used, and that subset was treated as a discovery cohort.

Study-wide findings and limitations: Because HLA typing was missing for some donors at each locus, association tests included only the typed subset. An association between a missense DCLRE1C variant and V-gene and J-gene trimming of TCR beta chains was found in a later genetic analysis and replicated in an independent cohort. A few of the identified cytomegalovirus-associated TCR beta chains were confirmed in vitro to be specific for cytomegalovirus antigens. Because counts were too low, seventeen rarely observed V segments, including chromosome 9 orphons, were excluded from the earlier analysis of 587 of the donors. In a later analysis, HLA-associated TCR beta chains were found to be more clonally expanded and to have lower generation probabilities than equally common non-associated chains. Sequencing depth was assumed to be roughly uniform across donors in the presence/absence analyses, though that assumption may not hold. In a later analysis, the rate of TCR association differed among HLA loci, with DRB1 alleles having the most associated TCRs and HLA-C alleles having the fewest. A further reported finding was that TCR beta sequences accurately predicted the HLA-A and HLA-B alleles for most subjects in the first cohort. A later genetic analysis reported fewer N-insertions in productive TCRs among donors in an Asian-associated ancestry cluster than the roughly 700-donor mean. Across donors, most TCR sequences were observed very rarely, whereas some public TCRs were present in many individuals. In an earlier analysis of a few hundred of the donors, most TCR beta V segments were observed in productive rearrangements about 90% or about 30% of the time, broadly matching IMGT annotations. When HLA alleles, especially DR and DQ, strongly co-occurred, attributing TCR associations to individual alleles was difficult. The sequencing pipeline was judged likely to have produced a cluster of highly shared sequence variants as a technical artifact. A later analysis found that most CMV-associated TCR beta chains appeared HLA-restricted, with HLA associations seemingly driven largely by CMV exposure. Correlated functional status among segregating V segments might reflect linkage disequilibrium, but an unknown experimental factor could not be ruled out. The cohort was sequenced for TCR beta chains only, and without alpha or paired-chain data the features that could be detected were limited. Because the 87-base-pair reads could not distinguish some IMGT-functional V segments, including TRBV6-2 and TRBV6-3, those segments were excluded. A total of 150 to 200 TCR beta chains were listed by the study as associated with cytomegalovirus. For the cohort, immune exposure information was limited to CMV serostatus. In both the original and validation cohorts, the classifier was reported to diagnose cytomegalovirus status with high specificity and sensitivity. According to the authors, the approach could potentially be generalized to other disease states and immunological phenotypes. A later analysis reported that several top co-occurrence clusters appeared linked to parvovirus B19, influenza, CMV and Epstein-Barr virus. In a later analysis, around 17,000 TCR beta sequences were associated with specific HLA alleles at a false discovery rate of 0.05.

The germline ends are 12 bases apart after V is trimmed by 3 bases and J by 0 bases. According to the germline V gene (reference sequence), CDR1 reads MNHEY and CDR2 reads SMNVEV. The CDR3 covers 16 residues, taking in both the cysteine and the phenylalanine. Of all the DNA, just the CDR3 is kept, 48 bases in frame from base 1. The cohort comprised some 680 healthy bone marrow donors. At the time of sampling, all cohort members were nominally healthy, though unrecorded immune exposures were likely present. The donor tested CMV seronegative and was one of the 352 seronegative cohort members. Each donor provided a peripheral blood sample, and peripheral blood mononuclear cells were used for TCR beta sequencing. Genomic DNA was extracted from the blood cell samples with the Qiagen DNeasy Blood Extraction Kit. Receptor libraries were prepared by the immunoSEQ multiplex PCR assay. The multiplex PCR relied on a mix of 60 forward primers for TCR Vbeta segments and 13 reverse primers for TCR Jbeta segments. Amplification of the CDR3 region of rearranged TCR beta genes was performed with a multiplex PCR assay on genomic DNA. On the Illumina HiSeq System, the amplified TCR beta libraries were sequenced as 87-base-pair reads. The source study handled its data this way. In a later analysis, tens of millions of unique TCR beta chains were counted across the 500 to 700 repertoires, and some 10 million of these chains were shared by at least two donors. A nearest-neighbor algorithm error-corrected the raw reads and collapsed the reads into unique sequences, merging closely related sequences to remove PCR and sequencing errors. Alignment of CDR3 sequences to IMGT reference sequences was used to assign V, D and J gene segments. For a sequence to be retained, a match of at least six nucleotides was required to both a V gene segment and a J gene segment. Rearrangements were classified as productive when the CDR3 lacked stop codons and remained in frame with V and J, and all other rearrangements were classified as non-productive. CDR3 was defined by IMGT convention, running from the second conserved V-encoded cysteine to the conserved J-encoded phenylalanine. Sequences without an unambiguous match to a single V gene segment were excluded from the earlier analysis of 587 of the donors. In an earlier analysis of some 590 of the donors, V segments were called functional above 56.7% productive rearrangements and were called segregating when the between-donor standard deviation exceeded 5%. To diagnose cytomegalovirus status from the catalog of TCR beta chain sequences, a statistical classification framework was built. In a later analysis, V and J genes were assigned by comparing TCR nucleotide sequences against IMGT/GENE-DB human TR gene sequences. Using the TCRdist pipeline, a later analysis assigned CDR3 sequences along with most-parsimonious VDJ recombination scenarios. In a later analysis, each TCR beta chain was defined by its CDR3 amino acid sequence together with its V-gene family, and reads lacking a unique V-gene family were excluded. As a way to deal with suspected cross-contamination and a sequencing artifact, a later analysis dropped hundreds of nucleotide sequences that were highly shared and had low generation probability. A later analysis calculated a clonal expansion index for each public chain from normalized within-repertoire ranks of inferred template counts. In a later analysis, generation probabilities were computed with a VDJ recombination model fitted to out-of-frame rearrangements, and the resulting probabilities were checked against IGoR. In a later analysis, hypergeometric tests were used to score TCR-TCR, TCR-HLA and TCR-CMV co-occurrence, with a repertoire-size bias correction applied to TCR pairs. To estimate false discovery rates, a later analysis permuted the HLA or CMV assignments 20 times. In a later analysis, co-occurring TCRs were grouped using DBSCAN, and TCRdist sequence similarity was added for clustering within HLA-allele-positive subsets. Repertoires with fewer than 30,000 or more than 120,000 public chains, plus five repertoires with anomalous nucleotide sharing, were excluded from co-occurrence clustering. The source is immuneACCESS, and TCRdb retained only in-frame sequences with V and J called. Part of the clones is not carried over; for the studies checked, unresolved V genes explain less than half of this, and the remainder is unexplained. The DNA was the basis for D and trimming; V, J and clone size are from that table. The sample profile shows about 160,000 clones; around 74% of them were found once. Under 2.5% of the sample rests with the top ten.

A word on this clone: This clone's antigen is unknown. No base-level quality is on record; no much larger clone is a single base apart.

The chain was built from TRBV27 and TRBJ2-1; TRBD2 is possibly the D segment (6 matching bases). The sample was PBMCs. This TCR was recovered from a female donor in good health and CMV-seronegative. The CDR3 amino acid sequence is: CASSLGAGSSYNEQFF. The DNA sequence reads TGTGCCAGCAGTTTGGGTGCGGGGTCCTCCTACAATGAGCAGTTCTTC.